This is a list of T cell receptor beta chains from one sample in a study of T cells in Graves' hyperthyroidism and ophthalmopathy. One entry per CDR3 protein, called by TCRdb with MiXCR from the multiplex PCR reads. The data contain fewer than 600,000 distinct CDR3 sequences, 14% of them singletons. The sequenced material came from blood. The receptors shown here come from a woman aged 40 to 55 with Graves' hyperthyroidism. Both conserved end residues are part of each CDR3. Fields, in order: V gene, D gene, clone size, J gene, CDR3 DNA, CDR3 protein. The D gene is left open where the match is weak. Where a row states a size, it is once, few, many or the class of an expanded clone; other rows omit it.

TRBV5-5	TRBD1	-	TRBJ2-5	TGTGCCAGCAGCTTGGTGGCAGGGGGCATGCAGACCCAGTACTTC	CASSLVAGGMQTQYF
TRBV12-3/TRBV12-4	-	-	TRBJ1-5	TGTGCCACGAGCAACGGGGTTGGACAGCCCCAGCATTTT	CATSNGVGQPQHF
TRBV7-2	-	-	TRBJ2-1	TGTGCCAGCAGCTTGGGGGGGGCGGGAGTATACAATGAGCAGTTCTTC	CASSLGGAGVYNEQFF
TRBV20-1	TRBD1	many	TRBJ2-3	TGCAGTGCTAGAGGGACAGGGTTGGTAGATACGCAGTATTTT	CSARGTGLVDTQYF
TRBV5-1	TRBD1	many	TRBJ1-1	TGCGCCAGCAGTCCGGACAGGCTCTCCCTAGCGGCTTTCTTT	CASSPDRLSLAAFF
TRBV6-1	-	many	TRBJ1-5	TGTGCCAGCAGTGACGGCAGGGTCGGGCAGCCCCAGCATTTT	CASSDGRVGQPQHF
TRBV7-8	-	many	TRBJ1-1	TGTGCCAGCAGCGCCGGGGCTAAGGGCACTGAAGCTTTCTTT	CASSAGAKGTEAFF
TRBV3-1	-	many	TRBJ2-3	TGTGCCAGCAGCCAACCAGTTTTGGATACGCAGTATTTT	CASSQPVLDTQYF
TRBV6-5	-	many	TRBJ2-7	TGTGCCAGCAGTTACCCCGAAGCAGTGTCGAGGGTGGAGCAGTACTTC	CASSYPEAVSRVEQYF
TRBV6-1	-	many	TRBJ2-2	TGTGCCAGCAGCATGTTGACTCGGAACACCGGGGAGCTGTTTTTT	CASSMLTRNTGELFF
TRBV6-1	-	-	TRBJ1-3	TGTGCCAGCAGGTCACATGGGGACTCTGGAAACACCATATATTTT	CASRSHGDSGNTIYF
TRBV19	-	few	TRBJ2-7	TGTGCCAGTAGTATCAAACAAGCCTACGAGCAGTACTTC	CASSIKQAYEQYF
TRBV20-1	-	many	TRBJ2-7	TGCAGTGCCTTCTACTTGGACAGTGCCACTTCCTACGAGCAGTACTTC	CSAFYLDSATSYEQYF
TRBV28	-	few	TRBJ2-7	TGTGCCAGCAGTCAGCGCGGGGACGAGCAGTACTTC	CASSQRGDEQYF
TRBV28	TRBD2	many	TRBJ2-7	TGTGCCAGCAGTTCTGCGGGAGGGAGCTCCTACGAGCAGTACTTC	CASSSAGGSSYEQYF
TRBV7-9	-	-	TRBJ2-1	TGTGCCAGCAGCTTAGCGGGGACTTGGAATGAGCAGTTCTTC	CASSLAGTWNEQFF
TRBV25-1	-	few	TRBJ2-1	TGTGCCAGCAGTCGGAGGACTTCAAGCTCCTACAATGAGCAGTTCTTC	CASSRRTSSSYNEQFF
TRBV28	-	few	TRBJ1-2	TGTGCCAGCAGTTTTGGTAGTGGACAGAACTATGGCTACACCTTC	CASSFGSGQNYGYTF
TRBV2	TRBD1	few	TRBJ2-1	TGTGCCAGCACCCCGACAGGGGTATACAATGAGCAGTTCTTC	CASTPTGVYNEQFF
TRBV27	TRBD2	many	TRBJ2-7	TGTGCCAGCAGTTCGTCTAGCGGGAAGTCCTACGAGCAGTACTTC	CASSSSSGKSYEQYF
TRBV13	-	many	TRBJ1-1	TGTGCCAGCAGCGTAGGGTGGAACGCTGAAGCTTTCTTT	CASSVGWNAEAFF
TRBV6-6	TRBD1	-	TRBJ2-5	TGTGCCAGCAGTTACCGGGGACAGGTCCAAGAGACCCAGTACTTC	CASSYRGQVQETQYF
TRBV28	-	-	TRBJ1-4	TGTGCCAGCAGTCCCGGGGACCTTTCAACTAATGAAAAACTGTTTTTT	CASSPGDLSTNEKLFF
TRBV6-1	TRBD1	many	TRBJ2-7	TGTGCCAGCAGTGAAATTGGCAGGGGGAACGAGCAGTACTTC	CASSEIGRGNEQYF
TRBV18	TRBD2	many	TRBJ2-1	TGTGCCAGCTCGACCGGGACTAGCGGAATGAATGAGCAGTTCTTC	CASSTGTSGMNEQFF
TRBV28	TRBD1	many	TRBJ2-7	TGTGCCAGCAGCAAGCCGGGACAGGGGGTGTCCGAGCAGTACTTC	CASSKPGQGVSEQYF
TRBV3-1	-	many	TRBJ2-3	TGTGCCAGCAGCCAGTATGGAGATACGCAGTATTTT	CASSQYGDTQYF
TRBV19	TRBD2	-	TRBJ2-7	TGTGCCAGTAGTGGACAGGGACGGACTAGCGGGAGTGGCTACGAGCAGTACTTC	CASSGQGRTSGSGYEQYF
TRBV4-1	TRBD1	many	TRBJ2-7	TGCGCCAGCAGCCAAACCGGGACAGGGGATCGGTACGAGCAGTACTTC	CASSQTGTGDRYEQYF
TRBV12-5	TRBD1	-	TRBJ2-7	TGTGCTAGTGGTATTGGGACAGGTAAGGTGGGATACGAGCAGTACTTC	CASGIGTGKVGYEQYF
TRBV24-1	TRBD1	-	TRBJ1-2	TGTGCCACCAGCGACCGGGACAGATACTATGGCTACACCTTC	CATSDRDRYYGYTF
TRBV12-3/TRBV12-4	TRBD2	-	TRBJ2-2	TGTGCCAGCAGACCTAGCGGGGGGGCCGGGGAGCTGTTTTTT	CASRPSGGAGELFF
TRBV12-3/TRBV12-4	-	many	TRBJ2-5	TGTGCCAGCAGTTCGGCAGTCCAAGAGACCCAGTACTTC	CASSSAVQETQYF
TRBV5-1	TRBD1	many	TRBJ2-1	TGCGCCAGCAGCTTGGAGGGGGCAACCTACAATGAGCAGTTCTTC	CASSLEGATYNEQFF
TRBV20-1	-	many	TRBJ2-7	TGCAGTGCTACCACAATTAGCGGACTCTCGACCGAGCAGTACTTC	CSATTISGLSTEQYF
TRBV12-3/TRBV12-4	TRBD1	many	TRBJ2-7	TGTGCCAGCAGTTTAGGGACAGGGGCCATCTACGAGCAGTACTTC	CASSLGTGAIYEQYF
TRBV15	-	few	TRBJ2-7	TGTGCCACCAGCAGAGAGATATCCCTCGAGCAGTACTTC	CATSREISLEQYF
TRBV15	-	-	TRBJ2-3	TGTGCCACCAAGGACAGTTCAAACACAGATACGCAGTATTTT	CATKDSSNTDTQYF
TRBV12-3/TRBV12-4	TRBD2	many	TRBJ2-5	TGTGCCAGCAGTTTAAAAGCTAGCGGCGAGACCCAGTACTTC	CASSLKASGETQYF
TRBV30	TRBD2	-	TRBJ2-7	TGTGCCTGGACCGAGAATAGCGGGGACTACGAGCAGTACTTC	CAWTENSGDYEQYF
TRBV7-8	-	many	TRBJ2-3	TGTGCCAGCAGCCGGGCGGACGGACGATCAGATACGCAGTATTTT	CASSRADGRSDTQYF
TRBV11-1	-	many	TRBJ2-7	TGTGCCAGCAGCTCCCCATTGAGGGACCACGAGCAGTACTTC	CASSSPLRDHEQYF
TRBV4-1	TRBD2	many	TRBJ2-7	TGCGCCAGCAGCCAAGGTGGGACTAGTCTCGACGAGCAGTACTTC	CASSQGGTSLDEQYF
TRBV6-1	-	-	TRBJ2-1	TGTGCCAGCAGTGACCTAGCGATTCACAATGAGCAGTTCTTC	CASSDLAIHNEQFF
TRBV7-2	-	many	TRBJ2-3	TGTGCCAGCAGCTTAGGTGGAGTGGGAGGGGGTACGCAGTATTTT	CASSLGGVGGGTQYF
TRBV7-2	-	many	TRBJ2-3	TGTGCCAGCAGCCTAAAGGTTTTGGATACGCAGTATTTT	CASSLKVLDTQYF
TRBV20-1	-	-	TRBJ2-3	TGCAGTGCCCAACAGAGGGCGGATACGCAGTATTTT	CSAQQRADTQYF
TRBV28	TRBD1	-	TRBJ2-4	TGTGCCAGCAGTCCCACGGACAGGCTAGCCAAAAACATTCAGTACTTC	CASSPTDRLAKNIQYF